This T cell receptor (beta chain) was profiled in a study of identical twins. One entry per CDR3 protein results from TCRdb running MiXCR on the 5' RACE reads. The table includes 1.5 million or so distinct CDR3 sequences, about 32% detected once. Whole-study results and caveats: Models predicted too little out-of-frame TCR alpha sharing in monozygotic twins.

This CDR3 region has 16 residues. V was clipped by 8 bases and J by 1 base; unmatched bases: 10. Germline values: CDR1 MNHEY, CDR2 SVGAGI. As for this clonotype: Antigen: not known.

V is TRBV6-5 and J is TRBJ2-5, with 10 bases aligning to TRBD1. The sample comprised cord blood. This clonotype originated in a newborn girl in good health. The CDR3 here is CASALRDRGPQETQYF. The DNA for the CDR3 is TGTGCCAGCGCCCTCCGGGACAGGGGACCCCAAGAGACCCAGTACTTC.